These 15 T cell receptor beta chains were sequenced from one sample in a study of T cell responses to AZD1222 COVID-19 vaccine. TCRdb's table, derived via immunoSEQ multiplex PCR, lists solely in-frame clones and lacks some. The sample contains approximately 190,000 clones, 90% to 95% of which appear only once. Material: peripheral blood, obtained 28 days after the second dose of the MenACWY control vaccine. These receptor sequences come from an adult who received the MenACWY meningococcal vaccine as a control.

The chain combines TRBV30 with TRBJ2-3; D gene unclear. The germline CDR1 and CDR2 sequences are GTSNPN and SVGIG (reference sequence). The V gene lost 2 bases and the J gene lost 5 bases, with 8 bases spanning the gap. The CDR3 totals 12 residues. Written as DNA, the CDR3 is TGTGCCTGGAGTCCTGCTAGAGATACGCAGTATTTT. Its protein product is CAWSPARDTQYF.

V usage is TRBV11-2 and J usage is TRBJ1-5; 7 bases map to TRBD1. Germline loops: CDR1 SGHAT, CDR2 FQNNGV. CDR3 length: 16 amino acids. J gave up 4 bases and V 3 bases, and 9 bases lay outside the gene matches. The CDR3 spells CASSLGVQGGNQPQHF. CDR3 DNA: TGTGCCAGCAGCTTGGGGGTCCAGGGGGGTAATCAGCCCCAGCATTTT.

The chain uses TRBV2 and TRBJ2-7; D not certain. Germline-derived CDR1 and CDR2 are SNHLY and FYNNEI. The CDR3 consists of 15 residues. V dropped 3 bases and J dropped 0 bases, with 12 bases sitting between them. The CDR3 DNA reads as TGTGCCAGCAGTGATAGGCAGAAGCCCTCCTACGAGCAGTACTTC. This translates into CASSDRQKPSYEQYF.

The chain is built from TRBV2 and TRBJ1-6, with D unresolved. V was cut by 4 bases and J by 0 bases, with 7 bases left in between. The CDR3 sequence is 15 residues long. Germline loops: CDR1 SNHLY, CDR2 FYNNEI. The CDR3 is CASSGESSYNSPLHF. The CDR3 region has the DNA TGTGCCAGCAGTGGGGAGAGCTCCTATAATTCACCCCTCCACTTT.

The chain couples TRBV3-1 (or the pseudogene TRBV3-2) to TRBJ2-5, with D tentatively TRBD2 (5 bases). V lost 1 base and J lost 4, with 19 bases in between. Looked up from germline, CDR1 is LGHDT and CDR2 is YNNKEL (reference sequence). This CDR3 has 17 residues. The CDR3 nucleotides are TGTGCCAGCAGCCAAGGGAGAGGGAGTGGGAAAAGAGAGACCCAGTACTTC. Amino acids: CASSQGRGSGKRETQYF.

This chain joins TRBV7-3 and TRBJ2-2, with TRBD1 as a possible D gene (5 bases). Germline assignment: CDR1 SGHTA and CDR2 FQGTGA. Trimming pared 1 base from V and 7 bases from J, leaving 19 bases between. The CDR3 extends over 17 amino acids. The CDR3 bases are TGTGCCAGCAGCTTAATTCCGGGTTCCAGGGTTAACGGGGAGCTGTTTTTT. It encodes CASSLIPGSRVNGELFF.

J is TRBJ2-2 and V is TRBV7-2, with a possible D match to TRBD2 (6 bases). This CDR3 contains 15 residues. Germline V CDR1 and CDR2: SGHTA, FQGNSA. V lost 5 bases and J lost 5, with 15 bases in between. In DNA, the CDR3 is TGTGCCAGCAGCGTACGGGACTTTAAAACCGGGGAGCTGTTTTTT. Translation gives CASSVRDFKTGELFF.

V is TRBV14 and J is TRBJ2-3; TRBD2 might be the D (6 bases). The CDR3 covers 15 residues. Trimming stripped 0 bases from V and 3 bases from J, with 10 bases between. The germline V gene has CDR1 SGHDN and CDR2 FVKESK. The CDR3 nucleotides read TGTGCCAGCAGCCAAGACCGGGACTTGACAGATACGCAGTATTTT. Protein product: CASSQDRDLTDTQYF.

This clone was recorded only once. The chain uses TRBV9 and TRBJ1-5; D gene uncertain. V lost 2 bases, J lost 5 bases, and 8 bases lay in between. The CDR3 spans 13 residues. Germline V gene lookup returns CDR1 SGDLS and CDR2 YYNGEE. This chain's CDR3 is CASSVNTDQPQHF. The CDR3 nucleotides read TGTGCCAGCAGCGTTAATACAGATCAGCCCCAGCATTTT.

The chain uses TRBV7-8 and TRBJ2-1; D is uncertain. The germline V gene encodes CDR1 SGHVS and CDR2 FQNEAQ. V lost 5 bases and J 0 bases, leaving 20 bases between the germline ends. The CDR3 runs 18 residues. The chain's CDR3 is CASSRRADRSTSYNEQFF. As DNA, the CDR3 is TGTGCCAGCAGCCGACGTGCGGATCGAAGTACCTCCTACAATGAGCAGTTCTTC.

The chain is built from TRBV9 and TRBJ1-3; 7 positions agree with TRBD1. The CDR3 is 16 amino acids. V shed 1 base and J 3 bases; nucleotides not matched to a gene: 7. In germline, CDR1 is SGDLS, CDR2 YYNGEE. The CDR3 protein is CASSVQGGGVGNTIYF. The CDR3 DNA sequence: TGTGCCAGCAGCGTACAGGGAGGGGGCGTTGGAAACACCATATATTTT.

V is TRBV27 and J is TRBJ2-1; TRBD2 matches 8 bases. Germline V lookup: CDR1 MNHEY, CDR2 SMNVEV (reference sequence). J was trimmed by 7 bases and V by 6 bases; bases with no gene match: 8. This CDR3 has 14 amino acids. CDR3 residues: CASSHPGLGNEQFF. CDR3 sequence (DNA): TGTGCCAGCAGCCATCCGGGACTAGGTAATGAGCAGTTCTTC.

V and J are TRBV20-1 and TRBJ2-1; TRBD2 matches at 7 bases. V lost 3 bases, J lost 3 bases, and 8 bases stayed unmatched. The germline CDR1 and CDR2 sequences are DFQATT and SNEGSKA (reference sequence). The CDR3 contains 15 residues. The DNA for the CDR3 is TGCAGTGCTAGTCTTATGGGGGGGAACTACAATGAGCAGTTCTTC. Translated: CSASLMGGNYNEQFF.

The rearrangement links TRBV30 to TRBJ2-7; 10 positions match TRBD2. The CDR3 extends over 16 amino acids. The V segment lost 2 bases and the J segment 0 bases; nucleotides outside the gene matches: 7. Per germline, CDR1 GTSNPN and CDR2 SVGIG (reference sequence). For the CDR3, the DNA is TGTGCCTGGAGTCTAGCGGGAGCAATCAGCTCCTACGAGCAGTACTTC. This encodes CAWSLAGAISSYEQYF. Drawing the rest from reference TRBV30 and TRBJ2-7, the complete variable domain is SQTIHQWPATLVQPVGSPLSLECTVEGTSNPNLYWYRQAAGRGLQLLFYSVGIGQISSEVPQNLSASRPQDRQFILSSKKLLLSDSGFYLCAWSLAGAISSYEQYFGPGTRLTVT.

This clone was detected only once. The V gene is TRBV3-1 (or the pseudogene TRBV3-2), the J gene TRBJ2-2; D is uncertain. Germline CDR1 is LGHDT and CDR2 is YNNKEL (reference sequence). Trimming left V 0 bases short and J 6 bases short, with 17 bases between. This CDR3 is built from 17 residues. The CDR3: CASSQDRSHRPAGELFF. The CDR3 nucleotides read TGTGCCAGCAGCCAAGATCGGAGCCATAGGCCCGCCGGGGAGCTGTTTTTT.